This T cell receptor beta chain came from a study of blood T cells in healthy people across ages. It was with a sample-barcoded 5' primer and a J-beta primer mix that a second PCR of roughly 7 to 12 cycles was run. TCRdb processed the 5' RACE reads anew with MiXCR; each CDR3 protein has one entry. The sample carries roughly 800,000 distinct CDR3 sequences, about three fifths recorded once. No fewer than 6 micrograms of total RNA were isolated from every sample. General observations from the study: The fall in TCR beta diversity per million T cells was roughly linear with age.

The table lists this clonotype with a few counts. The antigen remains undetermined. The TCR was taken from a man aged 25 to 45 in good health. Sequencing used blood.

CDR3 nucleotides: TGTGCCAGCAGTTACGGTGTCGGGTCCGAGCAGTACTTC. Protein sequence: CASSYGVGSEQYF. The chain couples TRBV6-6 to TRBJ2-7; D remains unclear. The ends were cut back, 2 bases at V and 6 bases at J, with 11 bases in the middle. CDR1 is MNHNY, CDR2 SVGAGI, per germline (reference sequence). The CDR3 is made up of 13 amino acids.